The table lists the clone carrying this T cell receptor beta chain with a few counts. This CDR3 has 14 residues. After removal of 5 bases from V and 4 bases from J, the junction contained 5 bases not matched to a gene. Germline V gene data show CDR1 as SEHNR and CDR2 as FQNEAQ (reference sequence). TCRdb's table, derived via immunoSEQ multiplex PCR, lists solely in-frame clones and lacks some. In the table there are tens of thousands of clones, 79% of which are singletons. These data originate in a study of blood T cell repertoires in COVID-19. V gene TRBV7-9 combines with J gene TRBJ2-5, with 9 bases fitting TRBD1. The sequenced material came from peripheral blood. This TCR was sampled from a woman older than 75 with acute or convalescent COVID-19. The CDR3 coding sequence is TGTGCCAGCAGCCCGGGACAGGGAGGAGAGACCCAGTACTTC. It encodes CASSPGQGGETQYF.